Listed below are T cell receptor beta chains from one sample, sequenced in a study of PD-L1 blockade in urothelial cancer. The protocol was immunoSEQ multiplex PCR, while the TCRdb copy is restricted to in-frame clones and leaves out a portion. The sample holds some 29,000 clones, about 88% seen once. The specimen comprised PBMCs, sampled around atezolizumab (anti-PD-L1) treatment. The source is a man aged 45 to 65 with urothelial cancer. The conserved cysteine and the conserved F or W are not part of the CDR3 here. Fields, in order: V gene, J gene, CDR3 protein.

v_call: TRBV4-1; j_call: TRBJ2-2; cdr3_aa: ASSPQLAGGPAGELF
v_call: TRBV19; j_call: TRBJ2-7; cdr3_aa: ASSPSPASSGGYSYEQY
v_call: TRBV7-3; j_call: TRBJ2-1; cdr3_aa: ASSPGHSGGAFIPEQF
v_call: TRBV6-5; j_call: TRBJ2-1; cdr3_aa: ASSKTGSSYNEQF
v_call: TRBV6-1; j_call: TRBJ2-2; cdr3_aa: ASSEVLAGELF
v_call: TRBV27; j_call: TRBJ1-2; cdr3_aa: ASSSVGQGWDYGYT
v_call: TRBV4-3; j_call: TRBJ1-4; cdr3_aa: ASSQDLGGKLF
v_call: TRBV19; j_call: TRBJ2-2; cdr3_aa: ASSMGRNTGELF
v_call: TRBV7-9; j_call: TRBJ2-1; cdr3_aa: ASSPGTSGFGTYNEQF
v_call: TRBV5-6; j_call: TRBJ2-7; cdr3_aa: ASSLGLATLSYEQY
v_call: TRBV7-2; j_call: TRBJ2-4; cdr3_aa: ASRTGGGQNIQY